This T cell receptor (beta chain) appears in the sequencing data of a study of shared T cell receptors in the human thymus. Sequencing used immunoSEQ multiplex PCR; TCRdb keeps in-frame clones, though not all of them. Of roughly 550,000 clones listed, 78% are singletons. V lost 5 bases and J 0 bases, leaving 14 bases between the germline ends. The CDR3 contains 17 residues. The germline V gene has CDR1 MNHEY and CDR2 SMNVEV (reference sequence). These sequences were also reported in another study, on human thymus T cells. This second report adds: In corrective heart surgery, resections were taken, and these provided the thymus tissue.

This clonotype originated in a boy under two years old with a congenital heart defect. This sequence joins TRBV27 and TRBJ1-6; possible D gene TRBD1, 5 bases. Sequenced material: thymocytes. CDR3 nucleotides: TGTGCCAGCAGTCGTGATTACAGGAGCTCCTATAATTCACCCCTCCACTTT. It yields the protein CASSRDYRSSYNSPLHF.